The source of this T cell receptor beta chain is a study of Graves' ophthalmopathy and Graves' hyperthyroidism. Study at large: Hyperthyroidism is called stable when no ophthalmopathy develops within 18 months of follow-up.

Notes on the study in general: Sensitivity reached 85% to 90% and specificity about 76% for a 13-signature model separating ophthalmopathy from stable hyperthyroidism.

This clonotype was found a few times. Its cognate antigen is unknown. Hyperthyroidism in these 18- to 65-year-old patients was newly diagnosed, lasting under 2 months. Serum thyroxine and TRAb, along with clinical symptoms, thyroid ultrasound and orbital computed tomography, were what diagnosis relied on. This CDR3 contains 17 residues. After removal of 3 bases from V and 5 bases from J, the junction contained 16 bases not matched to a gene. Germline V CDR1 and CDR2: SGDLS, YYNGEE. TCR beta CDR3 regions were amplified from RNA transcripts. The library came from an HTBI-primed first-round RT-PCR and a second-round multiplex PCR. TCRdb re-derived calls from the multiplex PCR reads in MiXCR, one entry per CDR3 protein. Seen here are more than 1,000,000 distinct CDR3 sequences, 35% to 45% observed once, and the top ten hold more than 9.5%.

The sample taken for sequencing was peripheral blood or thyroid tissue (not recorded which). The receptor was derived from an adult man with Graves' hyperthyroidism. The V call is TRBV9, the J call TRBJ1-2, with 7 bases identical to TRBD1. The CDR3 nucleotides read TGTGCCAGCAGCGACAAAAATTCCGGGACAGAAGTTTATGGCTACACCTTC. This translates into CASSDKNSGTEVYGYTF.